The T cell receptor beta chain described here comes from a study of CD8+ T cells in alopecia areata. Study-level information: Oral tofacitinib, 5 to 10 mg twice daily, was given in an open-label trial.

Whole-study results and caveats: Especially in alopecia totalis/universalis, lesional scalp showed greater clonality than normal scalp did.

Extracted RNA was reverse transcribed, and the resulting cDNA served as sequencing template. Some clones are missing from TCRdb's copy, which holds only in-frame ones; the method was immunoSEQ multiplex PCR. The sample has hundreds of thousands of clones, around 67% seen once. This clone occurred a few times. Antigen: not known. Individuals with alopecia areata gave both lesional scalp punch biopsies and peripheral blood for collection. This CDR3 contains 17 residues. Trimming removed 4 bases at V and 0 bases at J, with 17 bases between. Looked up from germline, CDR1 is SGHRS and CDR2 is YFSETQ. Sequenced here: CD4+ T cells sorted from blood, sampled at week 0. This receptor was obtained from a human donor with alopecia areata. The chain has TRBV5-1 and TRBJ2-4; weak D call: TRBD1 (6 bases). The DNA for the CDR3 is TGCGCCAGCAGCCGAGAAGGTGGGGGCACAGCCAAAAACATTCAGTACTTC. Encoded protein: CASSREGGGTAKNIQYF. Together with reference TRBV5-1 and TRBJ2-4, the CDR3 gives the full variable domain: KAGVTQTPRYLIKTRGQQVTLSCSPISGHRSVSWYQQTPGQGLQFLFEYFSETQRNKGNFPGRFSGRQFSNSRSEMNVSTLELGDSALYLCASSREGGGTAKNIQYFGAGTRLSVL.